This T cell receptor beta chain is from a study of CD8 T cells in ankylosing spondylitis. Study findings and constraints: Some motif variants were previously reported in reactive arthritis synovial fluid and blood. Reportedly, disease-linked clones are significantly enriched in ankylosing spondylitis patients' matched synovial fluid. Clones that were linked to disease were CD8+ and were relatively rare in peripheral blood.

V lost 5 bases, J lost 2 bases, and 8 bases stayed unmatched. This CDR3 is built from 15 residues. Germline CDR1 and CDR2: SGHVS and FQNEAQ. Worth noting for this clonotype: The target antigen is unknown.

TCRdb fed the 5' RACE reads into MiXCR, producing one record per CDR3 protein. The table records just over 350,000 distinct CDR3 sequences, 20% of them present only once. This TCR was sampled from a male donor with ankylosing spondylitis or in good health (not recorded which). The chain is built from TRBV7-8 and TRBJ2-5, with 7 nucleotides matching TRBD1. Sequenced: blood, either unsorted or a sorted T cell fraction (not recorded which). The CDR3 spells CASSMTGTAQETQYF. DNA of the CDR3: TGTGCCAGCAGCATGACCGGGACAGCACAAGAGACCCAGTACTTC.